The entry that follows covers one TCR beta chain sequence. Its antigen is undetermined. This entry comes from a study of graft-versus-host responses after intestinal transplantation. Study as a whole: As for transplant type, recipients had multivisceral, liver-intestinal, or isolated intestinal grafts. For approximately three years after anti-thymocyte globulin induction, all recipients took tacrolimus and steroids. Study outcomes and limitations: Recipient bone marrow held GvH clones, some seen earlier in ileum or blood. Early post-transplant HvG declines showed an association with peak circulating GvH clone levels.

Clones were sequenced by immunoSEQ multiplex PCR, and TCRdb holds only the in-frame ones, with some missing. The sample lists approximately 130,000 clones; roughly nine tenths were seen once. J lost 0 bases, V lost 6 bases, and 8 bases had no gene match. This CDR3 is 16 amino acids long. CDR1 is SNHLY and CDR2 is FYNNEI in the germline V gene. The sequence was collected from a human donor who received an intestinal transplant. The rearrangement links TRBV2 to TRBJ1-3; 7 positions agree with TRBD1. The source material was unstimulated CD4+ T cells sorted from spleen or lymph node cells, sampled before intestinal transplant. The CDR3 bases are TGTGCCAGCAGAACAGGGGTCTCGTACTCTGGAAACACCATATATTTT. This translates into CASRTGVSYSGNTIYF. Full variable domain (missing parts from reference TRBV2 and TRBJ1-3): EPEVTQTPSHQVTQMGQEVILRCVPISNHLYFYWYRQILGQKVEFLVSFYNNEISEKSEIFDDQFSVERPDGSNFTLKIRSTKLEDSAMYFCASRTGVSYSGNTIYFGEGSWLTVV.